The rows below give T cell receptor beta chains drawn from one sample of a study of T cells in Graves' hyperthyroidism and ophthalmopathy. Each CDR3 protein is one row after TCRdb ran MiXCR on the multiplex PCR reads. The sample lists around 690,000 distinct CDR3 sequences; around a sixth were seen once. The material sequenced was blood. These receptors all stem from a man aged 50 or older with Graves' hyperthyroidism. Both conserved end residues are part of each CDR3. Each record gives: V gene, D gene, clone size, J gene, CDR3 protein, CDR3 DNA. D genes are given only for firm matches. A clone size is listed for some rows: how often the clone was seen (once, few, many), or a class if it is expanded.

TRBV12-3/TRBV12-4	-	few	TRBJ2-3	CASSKGHLVTDTQYF	TGTGCCAGCAGTAAGGGACATTTGGTCACAGATACGCAGTATTTT
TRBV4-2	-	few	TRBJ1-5	CASSQEKDQPQHF	TGTGCCAGCAGCCAAGAAAAGGATCAGCCCCAGCATTTT
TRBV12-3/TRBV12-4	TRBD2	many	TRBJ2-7	CASTLGLAGVEQYF	TGTGCCAGCACCTTGGGGCTAGCGGGAGTCGAGCAGTACTTC
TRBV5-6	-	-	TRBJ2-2	CASSLSSTSTGELFF	TGTGCCAGCAGCTTGTCCTCGACTAGCACCGGGGAGCTGTTTTTT
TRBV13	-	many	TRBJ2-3	CASSSGTLTDTQYF	TGTGCCAGCAGCTCCGGGACTCTCACAGATACGCAGTATTTT
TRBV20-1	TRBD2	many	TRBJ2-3	CSLPGTSGSDTQYF	TGCAGCCTACCCGGGACTAGCGGGAGCGATACGCAGTATTTT
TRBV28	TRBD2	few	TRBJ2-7	CASSSGLANYEQYF	TGTGCCAGCAGTTCGGGACTAGCGAACTACGAGCAGTACTTC
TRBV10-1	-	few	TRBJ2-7	CASSENSVYEQYF	TGCGCCAGCAGTGAGAATTCGGTGTACGAGCAGTACTTC
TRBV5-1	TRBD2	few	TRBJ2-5	CASSLAIAGAQQETQYF	TGCGCCAGCAGCTTGGCCATAGCGGGAGCTCAACAAGAGACCCAGTACTTC
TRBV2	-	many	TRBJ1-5	CASSGMTVPNQPQHF	TGTGCCAGCAGTGGGATGACAGTACCCAATCAGCCCCAGCATTTT
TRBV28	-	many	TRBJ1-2	CASRPPRGVGYGYTF	TGTGCCAGCAGACCACCCCGAGGGGTGGGTTATGGCTACACCTTC
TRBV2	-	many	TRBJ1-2	CASSEPGDWVGEGYTF	TGTGCCAGCAGTGAACCGGGGGATTGGGTTGGAGAGGGCTACACCTTC
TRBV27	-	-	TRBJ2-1	CASRGANSYNEQFF	TGTGCCAGCAGAGGTGCAAACTCCTACAATGAGCAGTTCTTC
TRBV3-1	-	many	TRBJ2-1	CASSPFRGQGYNEQFF	TGTGCCAGCAGCCCCTTCCGCGGGCAAGGATACAATGAGCAGTTCTTC
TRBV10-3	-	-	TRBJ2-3	CAISGGLFGTDTQYF	TGTGCCATCAGTGGGGGGTTATTCGGCACAGATACGCAGTATTTT
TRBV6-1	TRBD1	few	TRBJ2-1	CASKTGWNEQFF	TGTGCCAGCAAGACAGGGTGGAATGAGCAGTTCTTC
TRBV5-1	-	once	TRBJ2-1	CASSLAAGRGDEQFF	TGCGCCAGCAGCTTGGCAGCGGGAAGGGGGGATGAGCAGTTCTTC
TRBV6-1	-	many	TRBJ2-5	CASSPTSGFGETQYF	TGTGCCAGCAGTCCCACATCGGGATTTGGAGAGACCCAGTACTTC
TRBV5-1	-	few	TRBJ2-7	CASSFLGVSEQYF	TGCGCCAGCAGCTTCCTGGGAGTTTCCGAGCAGTACTTC
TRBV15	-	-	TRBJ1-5	CATSRISGASPGGQPQHF	TGTGCCACCAGCAGAATTTCAGGGGCATCCCCGGGAGGTCAGCCCCAGCATTTT
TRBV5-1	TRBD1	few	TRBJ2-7	CASSLEKGVAGGSYEQYF	TGCGCCAGCAGCTTGGAGAAAGGGGTCGCAGGGGGCTCCTACGAGCAGTACTTC
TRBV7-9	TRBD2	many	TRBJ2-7	CASSLVSSGRYEQYF	TGTGCCAGCAGCTTAGTGTCTAGCGGGAGGTACGAGCAGTACTTC
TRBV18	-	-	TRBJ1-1	CASPPPSVNTEAFF	TGTGCCAGCCCACCACCATCCGTGAACACTGAAGCTTTCTTT
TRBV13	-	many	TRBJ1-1	CASSLEGAGRAFF	TGTGCCAGCAGCTTAGAAGGGGCAGGGAGAGCTTTCTTT
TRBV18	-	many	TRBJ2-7	CASSPGFIYEQYF	TGTGCCAGCTCACCGGGGTTTATCTACGAGCAGTACTTC
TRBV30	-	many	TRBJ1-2	CAWSPVGYGYTF	TGTGCCTGGAGTCCGGTTGGCTATGGCTACACCTTC
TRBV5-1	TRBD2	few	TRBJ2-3	CASSLAGTSGRTDTQYF	TGCGCCAGCAGCTTGGCGGGGACTAGCGGGAGAACAGATACGCAGTATTTT
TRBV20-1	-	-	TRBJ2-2	CSARDWSAGELFF	TGCAGTGCTAGAGATTGGTCCGCCGGGGAGCTGTTTTTT